The clone carrying this T cell receptor beta chain turned up a few times. The sample is drawn from a study of response to subunit inactivated influenza vaccine. CDR3 length equals 15 residues. V lost 7 bases and J lost 3, with 17 bases in between. Germline V CDR1 and CDR2: ENHRY, SYGVKD. MiXCR, run by TCRdb on the RT-PCR reads, gives a single entry per CDR3 protein. The sample contains under 200,000 distinct CDR3 sequences, about 10% of which appear only once. The sample in question was CD8+ T cells sorted from PBMCs, obtained roughly 24 months after vaccination. The TCR sequence derives from a man between 45 and 75 years old who received an inactivated influenza vaccine. The J gene is TRBJ2-3, the V gene TRBV10-3, with D possibly being TRBD2 (5 bases). The CDR3: CAIKSGESGTDTQYF. The CDR3, as DNA: TGTGCCATCAAAAGTGGGGAGAGCGGAACAGATACGCAGTATTTT.